Each of the 21 T cell receptor beta chains below was sequenced from the same sample in a study of T-cell memory formation after mild COVID-19. TCRdb called the 5' RACE reads again in MiXCR, with one record for every CDR3 protein. The top ten clones hold roughly 9.1% of a sample with fewer than 650,000 distinct CDR3 sequences, about 20% of them seen once. Material: PBMCs or a T cell subset sorted from them (not recorded which). These receptors were obtained from an adult woman who had mild COVID-19 (a few samples of this study predate the infection). Cell type and time point are not known.

Note on this clonotype: One junction end does not reproduce the germline sequence, and a read error may be involved. V and J are TRBV5-5 and TRBJ1-5; TRBD1 matches 7 bases. The CDR3 consists of 15 residues. The germline gives CDR1 SGHKS, CDR2 YYEKEE (reference sequence). For the CDR3, the DNA is TGTGCCAGCAGCTTGGGGGACAGCTTAAGTCAGACCCAGCATTTT. Protein sequence: CASSLGDSLSQTQHF.

The gene calls are TRBV15 and TRBJ1-1; tentatively, D is TRBD1 (6 bases). V gave up 1 base and J gave up 4 bases, with 16 bases separating them. There are 16 residues in the CDR3. Germline loops: CDR1 LNHNV, CDR2 YYDKDF (reference sequence). For the CDR3, the DNA is TGTGCCACCAGCAGAGGCGTCCAGGGGTTGGGCACTGAAGCTTTCTTT. Protein sequence: CATSRGVQGLGTEAFF.

This clonotype was observed a few times. CDR3 sequence: CASSYLDTQYF. The DNA for the CDR3 is TGTGCCAGCAGTTACTTGGATACGCAGTATTTT. The rearrangement links TRBV6-5 to TRBJ2-3; D gene uncertain. Between the trimmed V and J ends, which lost 1 base and 6 bases, there was a span of 2 bases. The CDR3 has 11 amino acids. The germline V gene has CDR1 MNHEY and CDR2 SVGAGI.

Many counts were recorded for this clonotype. V and J are TRBV9 and TRBJ2-1; 7 nucleotides agree with TRBD2. Trimming cost V 4 bases and J 7 bases; bases outside gene matches: 14. Per the germline V gene, CDR1 is SGDLS and CDR2 is YYNGEE. CDR3 length: 16 amino acids. The CDR3 protein is CASSPPTSERGNEQFF. The DNA of the CDR3 is TGTGCCAGCAGCCCCCCCACTAGCGAGAGAGGTAATGAGCAGTTCTTC.

In the case of this clonotype: The junction departs from germline at one end; a sequencing error may be responsible. The gene calls are TRBV6-5 and TRBJ2-2; the D gene is possibly TRBD2 (7 bases). Germline CDR1 reads MNHEY; CDR2 reads SVGAGI. The CDR3 covers 16 residues. The DNA for the CDR3 is TGTGCCAGCAGTTACAGCCTAACGGGGGGCACCGGGGAGATGTTTTTT. Protein product: CASSYSLTGGTGEMFF.

The genes are TRBV5-6 and TRBJ1-2; 8 bases are shared with TRBD1. The CDR3 totals 15 residues. The trim removed 4 bases at V and 3 bases at J, leaving 8 bases unmatched. Germline V gene data show CDR1 as SGHDT and CDR2 as YYEEEE. CDR3 nucleotides: TGTGCCAGCAGCCTCGGACAGGGTCCGTACTATGGCTACACCTTC. This gives the protein CASSLGQGPYYGYTF.

The V gene is TRBV27, the J gene TRBJ1-1; 10 bases match TRBD1. CDR1 is MNHEY, CDR2 SMNVEV, per germline (reference sequence). CDR3 length: 14 amino acids. Trimming at V came to 6 bases and at J to 5 bases, leaving 6 bases not matched to a gene. The CDR3 spells CASRPGQGYTEAFF. The CDR3 DNA sequence: TGTGCCAGCAGGCCGGGACAGGGGTATACTGAAGCTTTCTTT.

The chain is built from TRBV9 and TRBJ1-4; tentative D call: TRBD1 (6 bases). Trimming cost V 0 bases and J 7 bases, with 13 bases left between them. This CDR3 is 15 amino acids long. Germline V gene sequence: CDR1 SGDLS, CDR2 YYNGEE. The CDR3 loop reads CASSVEGRGSEKLFF. Written as DNA, the CDR3 is TGTGCCAGCAGCGTAGAAGGCAGGGGATCTGAAAAACTGTTTTTT. Full variable domain (missing parts from reference TRBV9 and TRBJ1-4): DSGVTQTPKHLITATGQRVTLRCSPRSGDLSVYWYQQSLDQGLQFLIQYYNGEERAKGNILERFSAQQFPDLHSELNLSSLELGDSALYFCASSVEGRGSEKLFFGSGTQLSVL.

The gene calls are TRBV7-9 and TRBJ2-1, with D tentatively TRBD1 (6 bases). The CDR3 is made up of 16 amino acids. Germline V gives CDR1 SEHNR, CDR2 FQNEAQ (reference sequence). Between the trimmed V and J ends, which lost 0 bases and 0 bases, there was a span of 9 bases. CDR3 DNA: TGTGCCAGCAGCTTAGCGGGGGCAAACTCCTACAATGAGCAGTTCTTC. Protein sequence: CASSLAGANSYNEQFF.

The table lists this clonotype with many counts. J is TRBJ1-3 and V is TRBV12-3 or TRBV12-4; D is unclear. The CDR3 consists of 13 residues. The ends were cut back, 5 bases at V and 2 bases at J, with 7 bases in the middle. In DNA form, the CDR3 reads TGTGCCAGCAGTCTAAGCGCTGGAAACACCATATATTTT. This sequence encodes CASSLSAGNTIYF.

The chain couples TRBV29-1 to TRBJ1-1; 8 bases align to TRBD1. The germline gives CDR1 SQVTM, CDR2 ANQGSEA. V dropped 7 bases and J dropped 0; count of bases not matched to a gene: 4. This CDR3 contains 13 residues. The CDR3 here is CSGGTGLNTEAFF. The CDR3 bases are TGCAGCGGGGGGACAGGATTGAACACTGAAGCTTTCTTT.

This chain links TRBV12-3 or TRBV12-4 with TRBJ2-7, with 9 bases aligning to TRBD2. With 7 bases clipped from V and 2 bases from J, the junction kept 18 bases outside the gene matches. The CDR3 has 18 residues. CDR3: CASTPFGAGGHKTYEQYF. In DNA form, the CDR3 reads TGTGCCAGCACCCCTTTTGGAGCGGGGGGCCATAAGACCTACGAGCAGTACTTC.

This clonotype was observed a handful of times. J is TRBJ2-4 and V is TRBV19; D is unclear. V dropped 9 bases and J dropped 9 bases, with 15 bases sitting between them. Germline CDR1 is LNHDA and CDR2 is SQIVND (reference sequence). The CDR3 spans 12 residues. For the CDR3, the DNA is TGTGCCAGCCGGGCCCTTAAGGGCATTCAGTACTTC. Its translation is CASRALKGIQYF.

The V and J genes are TRBV9 and TRBJ2-7; 7 bases are shared with TRBD1. Germline CDR1 and CDR2: SGDLS and YYNGEE. The CDR3 contains 13 residues. The V gene end was trimmed by 2 bases and the J gene end by 2 bases; junction bases not matched to a gene: 1. CDR3 DNA sequence: TGTGCCAGCAGCGTCACAGGGGCCTACGAGCAGTACTTC. As protein: CASSVTGAYEQYF.

Here the CDR3 DNA reads TGTGCCAGCAGTCTTAGCGGGGGCCTTGGGAGTCAGCCCCAGCATTTT. This sequence encodes CASSLSGGLGSQPQHF. This sequence joins TRBV12-3 or TRBV12-4 and TRBJ1-5, with D tentatively TRBD1 (6 bases). Deletions cut 5 bases from V and 6 bases from J, with 20 bases between. There are 16 residues in the CDR3.

This clonotype showed up just a few times. The chain combines TRBV20-1 with TRBJ2-2, with D perhaps matching TRBD2 (5 bases). V was trimmed by 4 bases and J by 2 bases, leaving 20 bases between them. CDR3 length: 17 amino acids. Germline CDR1 reads DFQATT; CDR2 reads SNEGSKA (reference sequence). CDR3 in amino acids: CSATDSGNTLNTGELFF. CDR3 DNA sequence: TGCAGTGCTACGGACTCGGGGAACACACTTAACACCGGGGAGCTGTTTTTT.

This clonotype appeared a few times. V and J are TRBV20-1 and TRBJ1-2, with 8 bases that match TRBD1. V gave up 7 bases and J gave up 7 bases; unmatched junction bases: 5. The length of the CDR3 is 11 residues. Per the germline V gene, CDR1 is DFQATT and CDR2 is SNEGSKA (reference sequence). This CDR3 reads CSVNQGAGYTF. The CDR3, as DNA: TGCAGTGTTAACCAGGGGGCTGGCTACACCTTC.

The sample holds many counts of this clonotype. The rearrangement links TRBV7-2 to TRBJ2-5; a weak D match, TRBD2 (6 bases). V was cut by 1 base and J by 5 bases, with 14 bases left in between. This CDR3 contains 15 residues. Germline V CDR1 and CDR2: SGHTA, FQGNSA. The chain's CDR3 is CASSLVGEVIETQYF. The CDR3 region has the DNA TGTGCCAGCAGCTTAGTTGGGGAGGTGATTGAGACCCAGTACTTC.

This clonotype was seen a handful of times. DNA of the CDR3: TGTGCCAGCAGTTTCCAAAACCCATCGACTAGCGGAGGCACTAGCACAGATACGCAGTATTTT. This gives the protein CASSFQNPSTSGGTSTDTQYF. The J gene is TRBJ2-3, the V gene TRBV12-3 or TRBV12-4, with 9 bases lining up with TRBD2. Losses at the gene ends were 3 bases for V and 0 bases for J; bases not matched to a gene: 19. This CDR3 has 21 amino acids.

This clonotype was seen at least ten times. The rearrangement links TRBV3-1 to TRBJ2-2, with 10 bases lining up with TRBD2. The germline V gene has CDR1 LGHDT and CDR2 YNNKEL (reference sequence). V shed 0 bases, J shed 4 bases, and the junction held 5 bases outside the gene matches. This CDR3 is built from 17 residues. The CDR3 DNA reads as TGTGCCAGCAGCCAAGAGTCGCTAGCGGGAGTCACCGGGGAGCTGTTTTTT. Translating it yields CASSQESLAGVTGELFF.

The V call is TRBV6-1, the J call TRBJ1-4; D possibly corresponds to TRBD1 (5 bases). The CDR3 length is 15 residues. Germline loops: CDR1 MNHNS, CDR2 SASEGT. V was trimmed by 3 bases and J by 8 bases, leaving 16 bases between them. CDR3 region: CASSDGARSIEKLFF. The CDR3 region has the DNA TGTGCCAGCAGTGATGGGGCCCGGTCCATAGAAAAACTGTTTTTT.